This TCR beta chain was recovered during a study of blood T cell repertoires in COVID-19. Some clones are missing from TCRdb's copy, which holds only in-frame ones; the method was immunoSEQ multiplex PCR. Of roughly 150,000 clones in the sample, approximately 90% were seen once. Trimming shortened V by 5 bases and J by 3 bases, and 14 bases separated the two germline ends. The CDR3 is 14 amino acids. The germline gives CDR1 GTSNPN, CDR2 SVGIG (reference sequence). This TCR derives from a man aged 18-30 years with COVID-19, enrolled during active disease. The specimen was peripheral blood. The rearrangement links TRBV30 to TRBJ2-1; no clear D. The CDR3 coding sequence is TGTGCCTGGGCAAGGAGTTTTCTCTACAATGAGCAGTTCTTC. It translates to CAWARSFLYNEQFF.